Each of the 23 T cell receptor beta chains below was sequenced from the same sample in a study of blood T cell repertoires in COVID-19 (dated by TCRdb to 2018 to 2021). Receptors were amplified or captured by the immunoSEQ multiplex PCR assay. In TCRdb, the immuneACCESS table is reduced to in-frame sequences with V and J assigned. These tables do not hold every clone; where another copy was compared, an unresolved V gene accounts for under half, and the others remain unexplained. This sample gives some 190,000 clones in total; about four fifths of them show up just once. Roughly 9.6% of the sample comes from the top ten. Input material: peripheral blood. Receptor source: a woman aged 40 to 50 with COVID-19, enrolled during active disease.

The rearrangement links TRBV30 to TRBJ2-1, with D tentatively TRBD1 (5 bases). The CDR3 length is 13 residues. V was clipped by 2 bases and J by 8 bases, with 13 bases between them. Germline-derived CDR1 and CDR2 are GTSNPN and SVGIG (reference sequence). CDR3 in amino acids: CAWSLPWGDEQFF. CDR3 sequence (DNA): TGTGCCTGGAGTCTCCCGTGGGGCGATGAGCAGTTCTTC.

This chain joins TRBV4-1 and TRBJ2-2, with 7 bases aligning to TRBD1. V was pared by 4 bases and J by 2 bases, with 4 bases of the junction left unmatched. The length of the CDR3 is 15 residues. Germline-derived CDR1 and CDR2 are MGHRA and YSYEKL. The CDR3 reads CASSLGTANTGELFF. The CDR3 DNA reads as TGCGCCAGCAGCCTCGGGACAGCTAACACCGGGGAGCTGTTTTTT.

Concerning this clone: Its ends do not fully match the called genes, so a read error is possible. The CDR3 DNA is TGTGCCAGTAGACAGGGGGCGAGTTCAGCCCTCCACTTT. Protein: CASRQGASSALHF. The chain combines TRBV6-5 with TRBJ1-6; 10 bases agree with TRBD1. Germline values: CDR1 MNHEY, CDR2 SVGAGI. The CDR3 spans 13 residues.

This clone appeared a single time. The chain carries TRBV3-1 (or the pseudogene TRBV3-2) and TRBJ2-7; TRBD1 matches at 9 bases. Germline CDR1 reads LGHDT; CDR2 reads YNNKEL (reference sequence). Trimming took 4 bases from V and 6 from J; bases not matched to a gene: 7. There are 14 residues in the CDR3. This CDR3 is CASSRDRDRAEQYF. The CDR3 region has the DNA TGTGCCAGCAGCCGAGACCGGGACAGGGCCGAGCAGTACTTC.

The chain joins TRBV7-9 to TRBJ2-7; a possible D gene is TRBD1 (6 bases). The CDR3 is made up of 14 amino acids. The germline V gene has CDR1 SEHNR and CDR2 FQNEAQ (reference sequence). Trimming removed 4 bases at V and 2 bases at J, with 12 bases between. The CDR3 nucleotides read TGTGCCAGCAGCTCACAGGGTACCCCCTACGAGCAGTACGTC. Encoded protein: CASSSQGTPYEQYV.

The chain recombines TRBV28 with TRBJ2-3, with 8 bases fitting TRBD2. Germline V gene data show CDR1 as MDHEN and CDR2 as SYDVKM. V dropped 3 bases and J dropped 4; count of bases not matched to a gene: 21. This CDR3 comprises 20 residues. The CDR3 coding sequence is TGTGCCAGCAGTTTTCCAACCCACACCCTACCGGGACTAGGGCCAGATACGCAGTATTTT. Translated: CASSFPTHTLPGLGPDTQYF.

This chain links TRBV18 with TRBJ2-5; TRBD1 matches 8 bases. CDR1 and CDR2 (germline): KGHSH, LQKENI. The CDR3 extends over 12 amino acids. V shed 4 bases and J 5 bases; nucleotides not matched to a gene: 0. Here the CDR3 reads CASSRQGETQYF. CDR3 sequence (DNA): TGTGCCAGCTCACGACAGGGGGAGACCCAGTACTTC.

This rearrangement joins TRBV27 to TRBJ2-1; 11 bases map to TRBD2. CDR3 length: 15 amino acids. CDR1 and CDR2 (germline): MNHEY, SMNVEV (reference sequence). The junction had 7 bases not matched to a gene; V was cut back by 6 bases and J by 6 bases. This CDR3 is CASSQPGTSGNEQFF. The CDR3 nucleotides are TGTGCCAGCAGCCAACCCGGGACTAGCGGCAATGAGCAGTTCTTC.

The chain carries TRBV18 and TRBJ2-3; 11 positions agree with TRBD1. J was trimmed by 3 bases and V by 4 bases; bases with no gene match: 6. Germline CDR1 KGHSH, CDR2 LQKENI. CDR3 length: 16 residues. CDR3 in amino acids: CASSRDRGNPTDTQYF. CDR3 DNA: TGTGCCAGCTCACGGGACAGGGGGAACCCAACAGATACGCAGTATTTT.

The chain has TRBV7-3 and TRBJ2-5; no reliable D call. The V and J ends lost 5 bases and 4 bases respectively, with 8 bases between them. CDR1 is SGHTA and CDR2 is FQGTGA in the germline V gene. CDR3 length: 12 amino acids. CDR3 loop: CASSHPGETQYF. The DNA of the CDR3 is TGTGCCAGCAGCCATCCCGGAGAGACCCAGTACTTC.

The gene calls are TRBV5-1 and TRBJ2-7; 9 bases fit TRBD2. The CDR3 consists of 15 residues. V shed 1 base and J 5 bases; nucleotides not matched to a gene: 7. Per the germline V gene, CDR1 is SGHRS and CDR2 is YFSETQ. Here the CDR3 reads CASSLSSGIYNEQYF. The DNA of the CDR3 is TGCGCCAGCAGCTTGTCTAGCGGGATATACAACGAGCAGTACTTC.

This clone was seen a single time. This sequence joins TRBV28 and TRBJ2-3; D is possibly TRBD2 (5 bases). With 2 bases removed from V and 4 bases from J, the gap between germline ends came to 7 bases. Germline V CDR1 and CDR2: MDHEN, SYDVKM. This CDR3 region has 13 residues. As DNA, the CDR3 is TGTGCCAGCAGTTTACGGGATTCAGATACGCAGTATTTT. Amino acids: CASSLRDSDTQYF.

This clone has a handful of counts. The V and J genes are TRBV2 and TRBJ2-5; tentatively, D is TRBD1 (5 bases). V shed 0 bases and J shed 3 bases, with 17 bases lying between them. The CDR3 is 17 residues long. The germline V gene encodes CDR1 SNHLY and CDR2 FYNNEI. The CDR3 here is CASSEAGYTGEKETQYF. The CDR3 DNA follows: TGTGCCAGCAGTGAAGCGGGGTATACAGGAGAGAAAGAGACCCAGTACTTC.

This rearrangement joins TRBV6-5 to TRBJ1-1, with D unresolved. Trimming removed 9 bases at V and 1 base at J, with 18 bases between. The CDR3 length is 15 residues. Germline CDR1 and CDR2: MNHEY and SVGAGI. Here the CDR3 reads CASRAREVQNTEAFF. In DNA form, the CDR3 reads TGTGCCAGTAGAGCTAGGGAGGTTCAGAACACTGAAGCTTTCTTT.

The V gene is TRBV5-4, the J gene TRBJ2-7; TRBD1 matches at 8 bases. Germline loops: CDR1 SGHNT, CDR2 YYREEE (reference sequence). The CDR3 totals 12 residues. V gave up 4 bases and J gave up 6 bases; unmatched junction bases: 3. CDR3 in DNA: TGTGCCAGCAGCAGGGACAGGCTCGAGCAGTACTTC. Protein: CASSRDRLEQYF.

The chain couples TRBV30 to TRBJ2-3; the D gene is possibly TRBD1 (6 bases). Deletions cut 5 bases from V and 3 bases from J, with 9 bases between. Germline assignment: CDR1 GTSNPN and CDR2 SVGIG (reference sequence). The CDR3 covers 12 residues. CDR3 bases: TGTGCCTGGCGACAGGATACAGATACGCAGTATTTT. This encodes CAWRQDTDTQYF.

V gene TRBV3-1 (or the pseudogene TRBV3-2) combines with J gene TRBJ1-6; D perhaps matches TRBD1 (6 bases). This CDR3 comprises 15 residues. Between the trimmed V and J ends, which lost 4 bases and 6 bases, there was a span of 13 bases. Per germline, CDR1 LGHDT and CDR2 YNNKEL (reference sequence). For the CDR3, the DNA is TGTGCCAGCAGCCTTGGGGAAGGGGGTAATTCACCCCTCCACTTT. Translating it yields CASSLGEGGNSPLHF.

The chain carries TRBV19 and TRBJ2-7; D is possibly TRBD2 (7 bases). The germline V and J ends were trimmed by 3 bases and 3 bases, with 12 bases remaining between them. The CDR3 is 14 residues long. Germline V lookup: CDR1 LNHDA, CDR2 SQIVND (reference sequence). In DNA, the CDR3 is TGTGCCAGTAGTATGGGGGGGGCGCGCTACGAGCAGTACTTC. It encodes CASSMGGARYEQYF.

CDR3 protein: CASSPDGGRSYEQYF. CDR3 in DNA: TGTGCCAGCAGCCCCGACGGGGGAAGATCCTACGAGCAGTACTTC. The chain combines TRBV6-6 with TRBJ2-7, with TRBD2 as a possible D gene (6 bases). Germline values: CDR1 MNHNY, CDR2 SVGAGI (reference sequence). This CDR3 is 15 amino acids long. Trimming stripped 6 bases from V and 1 base from J, with 16 bases between.

The rearrangement uses TRBV29-1 and TRBJ1-3; 11 positions agree with TRBD1. The CDR3 spans 14 residues. V shed 6 bases, J shed 0 bases, and the junction held 1 base outside the gene matches. Germline V gives CDR1 SQVTM, CDR2 ANQGSEA. CDR3 sequence: CSVGTGGSGNTIYF. In DNA form, the CDR3 reads TGCAGCGTAGGGACAGGGGGCTCTGGAAACACCATATATTTT.

This clone was seen once. One base away lies a much larger clone, so this may be a sequencing read error. The sample contains more than one DNA sequence encoding this CDR3. Here the CDR3 reads CASSLNEKLFF. Written as DNA, the CDR3 is TGTGCCAGCAGTCTAAATGAAAAACTGTTTTTT. This chain uses TRBV6-5 with TRBJ1-4; the D is unclear. This CDR3 is built from 11 residues. CDR1 and CDR2 (germline): MNHEY, SVGAGI. Trimming pared 5 bases from V and 5 bases from J, leaving 3 bases between.

V and J are TRBV3-1 (or the pseudogene TRBV3-2) and TRBJ2-3; tentative D call: TRBD2 (6 bases). The CDR3 has 15 amino acids. CDR1 is LGHDT and CDR2 is YNNKEL in the germline V gene (reference sequence). V gave up 2 bases and J gave up 0 bases, with 9 bases separating them. CDR3: CASSQWGLSTDTQYF. CDR3 nucleotides: TGTGCCAGCAGCCAATGGGGACTGAGCACAGATACGCAGTATTTT.

In its sample, this clone was seen once. The chain joins TRBV10-3 to TRBJ2-2; weak D call: TRBD2 (5 bases). There are 14 residues in the CDR3. Deletions cut 10 bases from V and 3 bases from J, with 15 bases between. Germline assignment: CDR1 ENHRY and CDR2 SYGVKD. Written as DNA, the CDR3 is TGTGCCACCACGGGAAACCCGGACACCGGGGAGCTGTTTTTT. Amino acid sequence: CATTGNPDTGELFF.